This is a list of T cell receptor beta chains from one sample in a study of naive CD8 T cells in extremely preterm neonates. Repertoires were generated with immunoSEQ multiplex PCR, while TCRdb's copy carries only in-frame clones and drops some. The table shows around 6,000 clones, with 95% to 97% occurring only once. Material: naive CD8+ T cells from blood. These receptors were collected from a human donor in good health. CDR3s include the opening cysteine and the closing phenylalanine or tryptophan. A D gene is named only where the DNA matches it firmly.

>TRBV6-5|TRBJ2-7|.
TGTGCCAGCACCTCCACCAACGCGGGCTCCTACGAGCAGTACTTC
CASTSTNAGSYEQYF
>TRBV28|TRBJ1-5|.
TGTGCCAGCAGTTTCCGGGTGGTTCATAGCAATCAGCCCCAGCATTTT
CASSFRVVHSNQPQHF
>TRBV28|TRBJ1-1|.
TGTGCCAGCAGCCTGGCGGGGGCATCTAGGTCGATGGCTTTCTTT
CASSLAGASRSMAFF
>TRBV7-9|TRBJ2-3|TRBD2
TGTGCCAGCAGCAATAGCGGGAGGGCAGATACGCAGTATTTT
CASSNSGRADTQYF
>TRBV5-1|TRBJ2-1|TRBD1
TGCGCCAGCAGCTTCGGGACAGGGACTTACAATGAGCAGTTCTTC
CASSFGTGTYNEQFF
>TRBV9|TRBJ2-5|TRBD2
TGTGCCAGCAGCGTCGTAGCGGGAGTTCAAGAGACCCAGTACTTC
CASSVVAGVQETQYF
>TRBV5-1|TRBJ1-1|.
TGCGCCAGCAAAGGGGGGGTTAGGGCTTTCTTT
CASKGGVRAFF
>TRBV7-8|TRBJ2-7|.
TGTGCCAGCAGCCCGCGGGCGCCCGGCTCCTACGAGCAGTACTTC
CASSPRAPGSYEQYF
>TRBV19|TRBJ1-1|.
TGTGCCAGTAGAGGGACTGCCCCTCTAAGGACTGAAGCTTTCTTT
CASRGTAPLRTEAFF
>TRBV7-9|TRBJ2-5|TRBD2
TGTGCCAGCAGCCCTACTAGCGTAGGAGAGACCCAGTACTTC
CASSPTSVGETQYF
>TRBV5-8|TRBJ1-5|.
TGTGCCAGCAGCCCAGATCGCAATCAGCCCCAGCATTTT
CASSPDRNQPQHF
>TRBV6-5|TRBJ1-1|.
TGTGCCAGCAGTTACTCGAGGGCTACTGAAGCTTTCTTT
CASSYSRATEAFF
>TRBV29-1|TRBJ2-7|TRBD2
TGCAGCGTAAGACCGGGACTAGCGGTTTACGAGCAGTACTTC
CSVRPGLAVYEQYF
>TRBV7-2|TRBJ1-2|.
TGTGCCAGCAGCGCCGACTCCGGTCGGATTAACTATGGCTACACCTTC
CASSADSGRINYGYTF
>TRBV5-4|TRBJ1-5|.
TGTGCCAGCCAGGCAACGGGAGGCAATCAGCCCCAGCATTTT
CASQATGGNQPQHF
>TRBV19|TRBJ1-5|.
TGTGCCAGTACCCCACCCACGGGACTGGTAAACAATCAGCCCCAGCATTTT
CASTPPTGLVNNQPQHF